Listed here is a single T cell receptor (beta chain). Its antigen is unknown. These data are taken from a study of vaccination effects on CD4 cells after COVID-19. The study, taken as a whole, reports: Healthy vaccine recipients' vaccine-induced clones were almost all SARS-CoV-2 mono-reactive.

Sequencing was preceded by expansion of antigen-specific CD4+ T cells with viral peptide pools in the ViraFEST assay. CD4+ T cells were isolated after 10 days of culture. Absence of prior SARS-CoV-2 infection characterized the vaccine recipients, who showed negative nucleocapsid antibodies. On both days 3 and 7, half of the culture medium was replaced with IL-2 medium. This table comes from immunoSEQ multiplex PCR, and its TCRdb copy is limited to in-frame clones, with some not included. The table includes 65,000 to 90,000 clones, 60% to 85% detected once. The germline V gene has CDR1 SGHTS and CDR2 YDEGEE. The CDR3 is 14 amino acids. Trimming took 9 bases from V and 4 from J; bases not matched to a gene: 10.

This receptor was obtained from a human donor who received a COVID-19 vaccine. Sequencing used CD4+ T cells from PBMCs cultured with SARS-CoV-2 spike peptides, obtained before COVID-19 vaccination. This rearrangement joins TRBV5-8 to TRBJ2-1; 7 nucleotides match TRBD1. The DNA of the CDR3 is TGTGCCACTAGAGACAGGGACCTTTACAATGAGCAGTTCTTC. It codes for CATRDRDLYNEQFF.